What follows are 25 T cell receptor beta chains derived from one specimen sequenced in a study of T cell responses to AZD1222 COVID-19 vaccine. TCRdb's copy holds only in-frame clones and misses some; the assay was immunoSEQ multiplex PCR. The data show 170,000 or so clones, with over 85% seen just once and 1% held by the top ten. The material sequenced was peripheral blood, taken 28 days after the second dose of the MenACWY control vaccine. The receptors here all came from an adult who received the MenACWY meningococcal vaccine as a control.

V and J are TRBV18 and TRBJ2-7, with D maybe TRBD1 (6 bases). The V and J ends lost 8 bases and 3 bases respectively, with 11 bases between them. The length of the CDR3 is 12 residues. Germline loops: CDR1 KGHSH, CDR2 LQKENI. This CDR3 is CASAQQGYEQYF. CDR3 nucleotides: TGTGCCAGCGCCCAACAGGGCTACGAGCAGTACTTC. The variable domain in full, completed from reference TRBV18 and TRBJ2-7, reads NAGVMQNPRHLVRRRGQEARLRCSPMKGHSHVYWYRQLPEEGLKFMVYLQKENIIDESGMPKERFSAEFPKEGPSILRIQQVVRGDSAAYFCASAQQGYEQYFGPGTRLTVT.

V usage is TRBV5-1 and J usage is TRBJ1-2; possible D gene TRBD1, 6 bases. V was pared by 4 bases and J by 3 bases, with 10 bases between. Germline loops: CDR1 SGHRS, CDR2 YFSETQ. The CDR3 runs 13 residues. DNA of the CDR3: TGCGCCAGCAGCAATCCAGGGGACTATGGCTACACCTTC. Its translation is CASSNPGDYGYTF.

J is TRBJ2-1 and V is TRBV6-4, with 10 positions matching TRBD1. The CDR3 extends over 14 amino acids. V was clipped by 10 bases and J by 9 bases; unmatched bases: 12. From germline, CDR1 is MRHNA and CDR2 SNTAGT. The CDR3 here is CATSSGTGEGEQFF. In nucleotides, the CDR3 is TGTGCCACGTCCTCCGGGACAGGGGAGGGTGAGCAGTTCTTC.

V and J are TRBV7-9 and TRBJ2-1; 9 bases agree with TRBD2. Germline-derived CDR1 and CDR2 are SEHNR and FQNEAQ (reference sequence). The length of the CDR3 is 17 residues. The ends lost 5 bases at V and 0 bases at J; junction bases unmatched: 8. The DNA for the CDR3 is TGTGCCAGCAGCCCAAGACTAGCGGCAAACTCCTACAATGAGCAGTTCTTC. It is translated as CASSPRLAANSYNEQFF.

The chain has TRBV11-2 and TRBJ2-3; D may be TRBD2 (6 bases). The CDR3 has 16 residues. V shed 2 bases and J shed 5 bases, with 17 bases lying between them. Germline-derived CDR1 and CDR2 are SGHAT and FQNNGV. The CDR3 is CASSLSTGAGEDTQYF. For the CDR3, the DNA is TGTGCCAGCAGCTTAAGTACAGGAGCGGGTGAAGATACGCAGTATTTT.

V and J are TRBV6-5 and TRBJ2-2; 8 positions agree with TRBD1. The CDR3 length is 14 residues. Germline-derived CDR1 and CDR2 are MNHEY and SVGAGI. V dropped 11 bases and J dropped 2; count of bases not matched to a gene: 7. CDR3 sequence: CAGWTGLNTGELFF. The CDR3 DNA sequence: TGTGCCGGGTGGACAGGGTTAAACACCGGGGAGCTGTTTTTT.

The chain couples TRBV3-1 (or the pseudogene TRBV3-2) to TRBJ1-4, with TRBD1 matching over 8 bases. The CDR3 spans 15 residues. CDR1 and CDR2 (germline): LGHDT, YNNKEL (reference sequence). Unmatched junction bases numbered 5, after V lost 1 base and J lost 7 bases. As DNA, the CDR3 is TGTGCCAGCAGCCAAGGGTGGACAGGGTCTGAAAAACTGTTTTTT. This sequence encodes CASSQGWTGSEKLFF.

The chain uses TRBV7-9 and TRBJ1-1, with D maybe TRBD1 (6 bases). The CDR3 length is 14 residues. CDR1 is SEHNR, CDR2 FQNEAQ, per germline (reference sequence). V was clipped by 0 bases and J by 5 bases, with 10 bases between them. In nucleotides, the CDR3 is TGTGCCAGCAGCTTAGCGGGTCAGGGGACTGAAGCTTTCTTT. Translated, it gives CASSLAGQGTEAFF.

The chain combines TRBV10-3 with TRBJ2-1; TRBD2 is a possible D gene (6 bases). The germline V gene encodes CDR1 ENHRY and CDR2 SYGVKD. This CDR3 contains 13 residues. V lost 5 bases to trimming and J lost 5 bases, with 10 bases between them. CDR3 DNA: TGTGCCATCAGTATGGACTATAACAATGAGCAGTTCTTC. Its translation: CAISMDYNNEQFF.

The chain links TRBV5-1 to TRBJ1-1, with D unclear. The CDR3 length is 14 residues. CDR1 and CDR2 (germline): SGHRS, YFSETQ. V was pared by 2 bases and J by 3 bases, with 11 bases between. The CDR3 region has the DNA TGCGCCAGCAGCTTCAGCAGCCGGGACACTGAAGCTTTCTTT. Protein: CASSFSSRDTEAFF.

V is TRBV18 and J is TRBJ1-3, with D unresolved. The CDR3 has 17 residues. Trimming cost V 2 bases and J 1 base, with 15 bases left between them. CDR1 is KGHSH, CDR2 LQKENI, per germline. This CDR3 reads CASSPNPSPGSGNTIYF. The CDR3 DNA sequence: TGTGCCAGCTCACCAAACCCTTCCCCCGGGTCTGGAAACACCATATATTTT.

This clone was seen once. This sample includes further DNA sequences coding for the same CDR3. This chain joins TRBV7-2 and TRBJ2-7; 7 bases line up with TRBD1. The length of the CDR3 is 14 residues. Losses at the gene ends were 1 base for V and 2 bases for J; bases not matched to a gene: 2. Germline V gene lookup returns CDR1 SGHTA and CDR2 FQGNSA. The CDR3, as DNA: TGTGCCAGCAGCTTAGGAGGGGGCCCCTACGAGCAGTACTTC. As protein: CASSLGGGPYEQYF. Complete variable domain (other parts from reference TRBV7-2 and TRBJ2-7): GAGVSQSPSNKVTEKGKDVELRCDPISGHTALYWYRQSLGQGLEFLIYFQGNSAPDKSGLPSDRFSAERTGGSVSTLTIQRTQQEDSAVYLCASSLGGGPYEQYFGPGTRLTVT.

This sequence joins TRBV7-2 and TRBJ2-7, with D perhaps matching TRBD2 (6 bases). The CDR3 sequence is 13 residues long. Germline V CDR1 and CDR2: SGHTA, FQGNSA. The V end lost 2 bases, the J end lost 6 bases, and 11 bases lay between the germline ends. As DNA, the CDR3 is TGTGCCAGCAGCTTACTGCTGGAGGGCGAGCAGTACTTC. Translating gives CASSLLLEGEQYF.

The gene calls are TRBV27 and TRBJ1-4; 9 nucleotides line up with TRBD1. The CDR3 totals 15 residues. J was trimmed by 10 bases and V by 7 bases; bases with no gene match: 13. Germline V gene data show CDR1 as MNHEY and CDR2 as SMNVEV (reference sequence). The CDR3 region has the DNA TGTGCCAGCACAAGCCCGGGACAGGGTAGTGGAAAACTGTTTTTT. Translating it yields CASTSPGQGSGKLFF.

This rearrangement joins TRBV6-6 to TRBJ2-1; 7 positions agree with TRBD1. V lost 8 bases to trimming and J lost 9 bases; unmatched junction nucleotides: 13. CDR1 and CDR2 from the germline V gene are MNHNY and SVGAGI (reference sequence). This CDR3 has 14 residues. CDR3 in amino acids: CASGGKGAVTEQFF. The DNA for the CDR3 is TGTGCCAGCGGCGGAAAGGGGGCGGTCACTGAGCAGTTCTTC.

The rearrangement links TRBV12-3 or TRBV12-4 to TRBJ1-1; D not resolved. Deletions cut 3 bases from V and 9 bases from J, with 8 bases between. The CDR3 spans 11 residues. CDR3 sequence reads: CASSFKSKAFF. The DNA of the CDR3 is TGTGCCAGCAGTTTCAAAAGCAAAGCTTTCTTT.

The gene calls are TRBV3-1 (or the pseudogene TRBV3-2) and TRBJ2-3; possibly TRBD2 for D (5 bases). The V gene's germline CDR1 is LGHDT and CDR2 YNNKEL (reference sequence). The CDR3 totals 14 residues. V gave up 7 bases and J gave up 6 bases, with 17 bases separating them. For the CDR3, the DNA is TGTGCCAGCACCCGCCGGGGAGCAACTGATACGCAGTATTTT. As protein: CASTRRGATDTQYF.

The CDR3 bases are TGTGCCAGCTCGCGCCAGGAGACGAGGGCTGAAGCTTTCTTT. Translating gives CASSRQETRAEAFF. This chain joins TRBV18 and TRBJ1-1; D gene ambiguous. The CDR3 sequence is 14 residues long. V gave up 6 bases and J gave up 6 bases, with 17 bases separating them. CDR1 is KGHSH, CDR2 LQKENI, per germline.

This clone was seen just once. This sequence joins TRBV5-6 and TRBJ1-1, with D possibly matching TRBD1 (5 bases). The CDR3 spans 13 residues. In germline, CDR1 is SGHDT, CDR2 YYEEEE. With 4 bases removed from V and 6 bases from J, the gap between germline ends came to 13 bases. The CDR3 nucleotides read TGTGCCAGCAGCCCCTTGGGGGGGGCTGAAGCTTTCTTT. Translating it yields CASSPLGGAEAFF.

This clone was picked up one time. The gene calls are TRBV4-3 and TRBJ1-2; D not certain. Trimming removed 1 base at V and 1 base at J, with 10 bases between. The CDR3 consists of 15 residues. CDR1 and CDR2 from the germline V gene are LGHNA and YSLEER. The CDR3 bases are TGCGCCAGCAGCCAAGGAGGGTGGGGTAACTATGGCTACACCTTC. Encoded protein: CASSQGGWGNYGYTF.

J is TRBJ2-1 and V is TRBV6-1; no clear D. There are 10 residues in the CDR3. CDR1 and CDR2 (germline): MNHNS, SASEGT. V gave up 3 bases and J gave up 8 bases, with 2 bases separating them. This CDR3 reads CASSDHEQFF. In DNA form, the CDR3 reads TGTGCCAGCAGTGACCATGAGCAGTTCTTC.

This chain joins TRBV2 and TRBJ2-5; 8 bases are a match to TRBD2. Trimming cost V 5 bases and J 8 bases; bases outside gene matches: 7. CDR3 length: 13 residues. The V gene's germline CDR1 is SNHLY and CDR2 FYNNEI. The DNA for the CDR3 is TGTGCCAGCAGTCCCAACGGGGGGGACACCCAGTACTTC. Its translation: CASSPNGGDTQYF. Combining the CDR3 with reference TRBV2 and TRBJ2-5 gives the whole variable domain EPEVTQTPSHQVTQMGQEVILRCVPISNHLYFYWYRQILGQKVEFLVSFYNNEISEKSEIFDDQFSVERPDGSNFTLKIRSTKLEDSAMYFCASSPNGGDTQYFGPGTRLLVL.

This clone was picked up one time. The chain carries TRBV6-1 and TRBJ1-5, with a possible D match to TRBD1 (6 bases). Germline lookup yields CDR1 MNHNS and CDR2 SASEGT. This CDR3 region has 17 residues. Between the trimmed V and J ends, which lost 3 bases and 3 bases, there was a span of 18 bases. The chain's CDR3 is CASSEEEGGVANQPQHF. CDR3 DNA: TGTGCCAGCAGTGAGGAGGAGGGGGGGGTGGCCAATCAGCCCCAGCATTTT.

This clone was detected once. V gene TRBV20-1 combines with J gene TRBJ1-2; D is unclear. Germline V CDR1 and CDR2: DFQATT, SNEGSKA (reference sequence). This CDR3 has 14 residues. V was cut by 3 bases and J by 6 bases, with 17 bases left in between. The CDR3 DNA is TGCAGTGCTAGTGGGTACGAGGGAAAGGATGGCTACACCTTC. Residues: CSASGYEGKDGYTF.

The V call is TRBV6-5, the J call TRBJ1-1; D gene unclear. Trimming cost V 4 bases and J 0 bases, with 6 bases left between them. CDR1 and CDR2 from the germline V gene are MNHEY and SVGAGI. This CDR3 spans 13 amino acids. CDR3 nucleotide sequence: TGTGCCAGCAGTTCAGGCATGAACACTGAAGCTTTCTTT. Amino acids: CASSSGMNTEAFF.